This TCR beta chain was sequenced in a study of T cells in Graves' hyperthyroidism and ophthalmopathy (dated by TCRdb to the late 2010s). For context, the study as a whole: Peripheral blood was sampled at the time of initial diagnosis, prior to any treatment. To identify distinguishing TCR V-J signatures, a discovery cohort of 100 or so patients was used, comprising 43 with Graves' ophthalmopathy and some 60 with stable Graves' hyperthyroidism. Prospective prediction of ophthalmopathy was tested in an independent validation cohort consisting of some 19 hyperthyroidism patients and around 16 patients who later progressed to ophthalmopathy. The approximately 98 discovery patients were randomly divided into training and test sets at a 7:3 ratio. The study also compared thyroid tissue and blood T-cell repertoires from roughly six Graves' hyperthyroidism patients. Once sampling was done, hyperthyroidism patients were given methimazole at a starting dose of 30 mg daily, whereas ophthalmopathy patients were given high-dose intravenous methylprednisolone. The paper describes TCR Vbeta CDR3 sequencing of 135 peripheral blood samples, made up of roughly 40 ophthalmopathy patients, 70 to 75 hyperthyroidism patients and roughly 17 progressor patients.

What the research found in general, with its limitations: A 13 V-J signature model separated ophthalmopathy from stable hyperthyroidism, with just over 85% sensitivity and about 81% specificity in cross-validation and 80%/75% in testing. No statistical method was used to set the sample size in advance, and investigators knew the group allocation. During validation, the model predicted progression to ophthalmopathy a median of approximately 6 months ahead of onset, with 60% to 71% sensitivity and roughly 75% specificity. Most expanded thyroid clonotypes (frequency above 0.001) were also detected in blood, a finding suggesting that blood repertoires may reflect thyroid immune responses.

Stable Graves' hyperthyroidism was defined as no progression to ophthalmopathy during 18 months of follow-up. Hyperthyroidism patients were newly diagnosed, with disease duration under 2 months, and aged 18 to 65 years. Any patient with an uncontrolled infection, another autoimmune disease, pregnancy or lactation was excluded. Diagnoses were established on the basis of clinical symptoms, serum thyroxine and TRAb, thyroid ultrasound, and orbital computed tomography. Ficoll-Paque density gradient centrifugation was used to isolate PBMCs from approximately 10 ml of fresh peripheral blood. Trizol reagent was used to extract total RNA, and RNA quality was then checked on an Agilent 2100 Bioanalyzer. Comment on this clonotype: Its antigen is still unknown. Base qualities were left out, and no much larger clone turns up one base away.

Amplification of TCR beta CDR3 regions was carried out from RNA transcripts. The first round of RT-PCR for the TCR CDR3 was performed with the HTBI primer set and the Qiagen OneStep RT-PCR kit. A second multiplex PCR round built the libraries, followed by size selection and purification. The libraries were sequenced on an Illumina HiSeq2000 using paired-end 100 bp reads. Processing in the source paper ran as follows. SOAPnuke was used to process the raw data, removing reads that contained adapters or uncalled bases, had a mean Phred below 15, or lacked an exact match to the constant primer or identifier. COPE v1.2.5 was used to merge the high-quality paired reads, and each unique nucleotide sequence was defined as a clonotype. MiTCR v1.1 was used to align clonotypes to the IMGT TRBV, TRBD and TRBJ reference segments. Analysis was restricted to V-J combinations with a frequency above 0.0001, which covered 99.2% of repertoires. The TCS score was defined as the ratio of F50 (clonal expansion) to E x V (chaos), calculated using BLOSUM62-based TCRdist between CDR3 peptides within each V-J. Welch's t-statistics and random forest reduced 500 to 550 V-J features to under 15, which were used in a naive Bayes classifier (R e1071). TCRdb's own reprocessing of the public reads used fastp at Q25 and MiXCR and kept productive beta chains. Rows matching on CDR3 protein sequence are summarized as one entry with the most common DNA and genes. The V and J calls and clone size come from TCRdb's table, not from the authors' own analysis. The sample includes 600,000 to 900,000 distinct CDR3 sequences, with 16% observed a single time. Approximately 8.4% of the sample is in the top ten clones.

V was cut back by 8 bases and J by 3 bases, leaving a gap of 14 bases between them. From the cysteine up to the phenylalanine, the CDR3 has a length of 14 residues. Just CDR3 DNA is preserved here, 42 bases in frame from base 1. CDR1 MNHEY and CDR2 SVGEGT were looked up in the germline V gene. Here the chain combines TRBV6-2 or TRBV6-3 and TRBJ1-5; too little of a D gene remains to name it. The specimen sequenced was blood. The receptor was derived from a man younger than 35 with Graves' hyperthyroidism. This receptor has the CDR3 CASCNEAANQPQHF. DNA sequence: TGTGCCAGCTGTAACGAGGCAGCCAATCAGCCCCAGCATTTT.